A single sample gave rise to the 21 T cell receptor beta chains below, sequenced in a study of shared clonotypes between healthy human individuals. The repertoire was sequenced with immunoSEQ multiplex PCR; TCRdb's copy has only in-frame clones and lacks some. The profile shows about 660,000 clones, approximately 79% of them singletons. The specimen was memory CD4+ T cells sorted from blood. This sample's subset: CD45RA-negative fraction. These TCRs come from a woman aged 30 to 39 in good health.

The chain combines TRBV29-1 with TRBJ2-7; 10 bases map to TRBD2. V shed 3 bases, J shed 4 bases, and the junction held 12 bases outside the gene matches. This CDR3 is 16 amino acids long. Germline CDR1 is SQVTM and CDR2 is ANQGSEA. CDR3 nucleotides: TGCAGCGTTGAGGGCGCCGCTAGCGGGAGCTTGTACGAGCAGTACTTC. Its translation: CSVEGAASGSLYEQYF.

The chain uses TRBV5-1 and TRBJ2-2; D is uncertain. In germline, CDR1 is SGHRS, CDR2 YFSETQ. The CDR3 sequence is 13 residues long. Deletions cut 2 bases from V and 6 bases from J, with 8 bases between. In DNA form, the CDR3 reads TGCGCCAGCAGCTTTCTTTTGGCCGGGGAGCTGTTTTTT. It translates to CASSFLLAGELFF.

The gene calls are TRBV28 and TRBJ2-4; possible D gene TRBD2, 5 bases. The CDR3 loop spans 11 amino acids. Germline CDR1 reads MDHEN; CDR2 reads SYDVKM. Between the trimmed V and J ends, which lost 7 bases and 9 bases, there was a span of 10 bases. CDR3 loop: CASTSEGIQYF. The CDR3 DNA is TGTGCCAGCACCTCTGAGGGCATTCAGTACTTC.

V is TRBV5-1 and J is TRBJ2-5; 7 bases align to TRBD2. Trimming cost V 4 bases and J 4 bases; bases outside gene matches: 7. Germline loops: CDR1 SGHRS, CDR2 YFSETQ. The CDR3 contains 14 residues. CDR3 residues: CASSNDPGGETQYF. Written as DNA, the CDR3 is TGCGCCAGCAGCAACGATCCGGGGGGAGAGACCCAGTACTTC.

The chain employs TRBV11-2 and TRBJ2-7; 9 nucleotides match TRBD1. The CDR3 has 14 amino acids. J was trimmed by 4 bases and V by 7 bases; bases with no gene match: 8. CDR1 and CDR2 from the germline V gene are SGHAT and FQNNGV. The CDR3 reads CASTSTGGSYEQYF. As DNA, the CDR3 is TGTGCCAGCACCTCGACAGGGGGGTCGTACGAGCAGTACTTC.

The V gene is TRBV25-1, the J gene TRBJ2-3; 12 nucleotides agree with TRBD2. There are 16 residues in the CDR3. CDR1 MGHDK and CDR2 SYGVNS come from the germline V gene. With 2 bases clipped from V and 4 bases from J, the junction kept 4 bases outside the gene matches. DNA of the CDR3: TGTGCCAGCAGTGAACGGGGGACTAGCGGGTCAGATACGCAGTATTTT. It translates to CASSERGTSGSDTQYF.

The V gene is TRBV28, the J gene TRBJ2-6, with a weak D call TRBD2 (5 bases). CDR1 and CDR2 from the germline V gene are MDHEN and SYDVKM. V was cut by 3 bases and J by 4 bases, with 10 bases left in between. CDR3 length: 15 residues. CDR3 loop: CASSFEGSGANVLTF. The CDR3 DNA sequence: TGTGCCAGCAGTTTTGAGGGATCCGGGGCCAACGTCCTGACTTTC.

The J gene is TRBJ2-1, the V gene TRBV11-2; 11 bases are shared with TRBD2. The V gene end was trimmed by 4 bases and the J gene end by 7 bases; junction bases not matched to a gene: 6. CDR1 and CDR2 from the germline V gene are SGHAT and FQNNGV. The CDR3 consists of 15 residues. The CDR3 region is CASSYTTSGSNEQFF. The CDR3, as DNA: TGTGCCAGCAGCTACACAACTAGCGGGAGTAATGAGCAGTTCTTC.

This clone appeared a few times. V usage is TRBV10-3 and J usage is TRBJ1-2; 7 bases agree with TRBD1. With 6 bases clipped from V and 12 bases from J, the junction kept 10 bases outside the gene matches. The CDR3 has 12 amino acids. Germline loops: CDR1 ENHRY, CDR2 SYGVKD. The CDR3: CAIRGTDRQHTF. In DNA form, the CDR3 reads TGTGCCATCAGGGGGACAGACCGACAGCACACCTTC.

The chain is built from TRBV5-1 and TRBJ2-5; no clear D gene. The V gene's germline CDR1 is SGHRS and CDR2 YFSETQ. This CDR3 has 14 residues. V lost 1 base and J lost 5, with 12 bases in between. The CDR3, as DNA: TGCGCCAGCAGCTTGACTTCCGGTGCGGAGACCCAGTACTTC. Encoded protein: CASSLTSGAETQYF.

This rearrangement joins TRBV28 to TRBJ2-3; D unclear. The CDR3 is made up of 14 amino acids. Germline CDR1 and CDR2: MDHEN and SYDVKM. Trimming took 5 bases from V and 1 from J, leaving 10 bases between them. The CDR3 nucleotides are TGTGCCAGCAGTCCGGACCAAGGCACAGATACGCAGTATTTT. It translates to CASSPDQGTDTQYF. The full variable domain, its missing parts supplied by reference TRBV28 and TRBJ2-3, is DVKVTQSSRYLVKRTGEKVFLECVQDMDHENMFWYRQDPGLGLRLIYFSYDVKMKEKGDIPEGYSVSREKKERFSLILESASTNQTSMYLCASSPDQGTDTQYFGPGTRLTVL.

The CDR3 loop is CASSSSRGGTEAFF. The CDR3 coding sequence is TGTGCCAGCAGCTCTTCCAGGGGTGGCACTGAAGCTTTCTTT. The chain links TRBV11-2 to TRBJ1-1; D is possibly TRBD1 (6 bases). The CDR3 is 14 residues long. Trimming cost V 4 bases and J 4 bases, with 13 bases left between them. Germline loops: CDR1 SGHAT, CDR2 FQNNGV.

This clone was recorded once. The gene calls are TRBV7-9 and TRBJ2-7; D gene ambiguous. The V end lost 5 bases, the J end lost 4 bases, and 24 bases lay between the germline ends. Germline-derived CDR1 and CDR2 are SEHNR and FQNEAQ (reference sequence). The CDR3 is made up of 17 amino acids. The CDR3 protein is CASSLSTGRSRLYEQYF. CDR3 DNA: TGTGCCAGCAGCCTTAGTACGGGCCGGAGCAGACTTTACGAGCAGTACTTC.

The chain is built from TRBV7-2 and TRBJ2-5; perhaps TRBD1 as D (6 bases). Between the trimmed V and J ends, which lost 4 bases and 4 bases, there was a span of 16 bases. Per the germline V gene, CDR1 is SGHTA and CDR2 is FQGNSA. This CDR3 is 15 amino acids long. In nucleotides, the CDR3 is TGTGCCAGCAGCTGGGCCCCCGGGACACCAGAGACCCAGTACTTC. It specifies CASSWAPGTPETQYF.

The chain has TRBV7-6 and TRBJ2-7; D is unclear. CDR1 and CDR2 (germline): SGHVS, FNYEAQ. V was cut by 4 bases and J by 3 bases, with 16 bases left in between. This CDR3 contains 15 residues. This CDR3 reads CASSSSSSRNYEQYF. The CDR3 DNA follows: TGTGCCAGCAGCTCCTCAAGTTCGCGAAACTACGAGCAGTACTTC.

The CDR3 bases are TGTGCCAGCAGCGAGGGACTCCGGGGGGCTGAGCAGTTCTTC. This codes for CASSEGLRGAEQFF. The V and J genes are TRBV5-6 and TRBJ2-1; a weak D match, TRBD2 (7 bases). Looked up from germline, CDR1 is SGHDT and CDR2 is YYEEEE. This CDR3 has 14 amino acids. V lost 4 bases and J 9 bases, leaving 17 bases between the germline ends.

This clone was seen only once. In DNA, the CDR3 is TGTGCCAGCAGTGGACAGTCGATAGCGGGAGGGATGAACACCGGGGAGCTGTTTTTT. It encodes CASSGQSIAGGMNTGELFF. The V gene is TRBV6-1, the J gene TRBJ2-2, with 11 nucleotides matching TRBD2. J gave up 1 base and V 4 bases, and 11 bases lay outside the gene matches. CDR3 length: 19 residues. Looked up from germline, CDR1 is MNHNS and CDR2 is SASEGT.

This clone has only a few counts. The chain is built from TRBV18 and TRBJ2-7; weak D call: TRBD1 (6 bases). V lost 5 bases, J lost 3 bases, and 11 bases lay in between. This CDR3 spans 13 amino acids. Per the germline V gene, CDR1 is KGHSH and CDR2 is LQKENI. The CDR3 DNA sequence: TGTGCCAGCTCAACGGACAGCTACTACGAGCAGTACTTC. Translation: CASSTDSYYEQYF.

The J gene is TRBJ2-2, the V gene TRBV28; D tentatively reads TRBD1 or TRBD2 (5 bases each). The CDR3 runs to 16 residues. Trimming left V 1 base short and J 0 bases short, with 9 bases between. Per germline, CDR1 MDHEN and CDR2 SYDVKM. The CDR3 sequence: CASSLYGTANTGELFF. The DNA for the CDR3 is TGTGCCAGCAGTTTATATGGGACGGCGAACACCGGGGAGCTGTTTTTT.

The rearrangement links TRBV11-2 to TRBJ1-2; unclear D gene. The CDR3 is 13 residues long. The V gene lost 5 bases and the J gene lost 6 bases, with 13 bases spanning the gap. The V gene's germline CDR1 is SGHAT and CDR2 FQNNGV. DNA for the CDR3: TGTGCCAGCAGCCCAGGCGGTTCGAATGGCTACACCTTC. This gives the protein CASSPGGSNGYTF.

The sample holds a few counts of this clone. The chain employs TRBV7-9 and TRBJ1-1; D unclear. There are 16 residues in the CDR3. The germline V and J ends were trimmed by 1 base and 5 bases, with 17 bases remaining between them. Per the germline V gene, CDR1 is SEHNR and CDR2 is FQNEAQ (reference sequence). CDR3 nucleotides: TGTGCCAGCAGCTTAGGAGGGCCGGGTAGGGCGACTGAAGCTTTCTTT. Its translation: CASSLGGPGRATEAFF.